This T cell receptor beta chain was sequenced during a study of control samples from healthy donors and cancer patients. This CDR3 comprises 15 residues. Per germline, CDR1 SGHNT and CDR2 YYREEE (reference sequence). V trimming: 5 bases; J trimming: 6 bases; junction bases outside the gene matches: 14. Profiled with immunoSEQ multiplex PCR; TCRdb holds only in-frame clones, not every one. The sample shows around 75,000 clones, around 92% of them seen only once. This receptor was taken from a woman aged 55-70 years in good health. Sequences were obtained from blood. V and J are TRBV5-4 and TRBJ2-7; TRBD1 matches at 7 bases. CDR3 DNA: TGTGCCAGCAGGTGGGGTGTAGGGGGCGAGGGCGAGCAGTACTTC. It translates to CASRWGVGGEGEQYF.